This T cell receptor (beta chain) emerged from a study of human T cells and chemical hapten exposure. Each cDNA molecule in the library carried unique molecular identifiers. In the authors' methods: Sample TCR counts, which ranged from about 20,000 to 750,000, had a median of roughly 92,000. TCRdb analysed the reads with MiXCR anew, one entry per CDR3 protein. TCRdb's processing, not the study's, gives the V and J calls here. The table records about 120,000 distinct CDR3 sequences, approximately 9% of them present only once. The CDR3 covers 15 residues. Trimming took 2 bases from V and 5 from J, leaving 14 bases between them. Germline lookup yields CDR1 SGHRS and CDR2 YFSETQ. Whole blood, unfractionated, served as the material for total RNA extraction.

This rearrangement joins TRBV5-1 to TRBJ2-1; TRBD1 is a possible D gene (6 bases). This sequence originates from a human donor in good health. Some clones in this sample may be carry-over from other donors' samples. The source material was whole blood. The chain's CDR3 is CASSLPLDSNNEQFF. The CDR3 DNA follows: TGCGCCAGCAGCTTACCCCTGGACAGTAACAATGAGCAGTTCTTC.